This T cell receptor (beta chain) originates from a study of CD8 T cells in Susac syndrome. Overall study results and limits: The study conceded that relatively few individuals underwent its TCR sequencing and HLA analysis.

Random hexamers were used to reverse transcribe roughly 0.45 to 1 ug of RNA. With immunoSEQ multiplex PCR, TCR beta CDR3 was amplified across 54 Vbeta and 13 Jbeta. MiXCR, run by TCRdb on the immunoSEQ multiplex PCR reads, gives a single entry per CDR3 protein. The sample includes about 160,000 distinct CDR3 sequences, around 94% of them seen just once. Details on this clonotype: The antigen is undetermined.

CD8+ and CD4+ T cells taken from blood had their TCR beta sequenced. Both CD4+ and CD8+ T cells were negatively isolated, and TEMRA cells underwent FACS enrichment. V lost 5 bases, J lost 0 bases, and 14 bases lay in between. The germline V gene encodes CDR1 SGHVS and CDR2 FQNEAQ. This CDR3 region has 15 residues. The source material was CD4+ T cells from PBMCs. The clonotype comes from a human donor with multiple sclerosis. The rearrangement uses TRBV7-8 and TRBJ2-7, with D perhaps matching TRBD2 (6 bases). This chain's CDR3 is CASSPRGRSSYEQYF. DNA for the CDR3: TGTGCCAGCAGCCCCCGGGGGAGGAGCTCCTACGAGCAGTACTTC.